This T cell receptor (beta chain) was profiled in a study of preoperative IRX-2 immunotherapy in early breast cancer. Produced via immunoSEQ multiplex PCR; TCRdb's table is partial and in-frame only. The repertoire includes around 34,000 clones, nearly 95% of them detected once, and nearly 6.5% sits in the top ten. Treatment denoted: preoperative locoregional IRX-2 cytokine immunotherapy. Germline CDR1 reads MGHDK; CDR2 reads SYGVNS. Losses at the gene ends were 7 bases for V and 7 bases for J; bases not matched to a gene: 10. The CDR3 runs 13 residues. This sample was taken from a patient treated with IRX-2 immunotherapy. This TCR was sampled from a human donor with breast cancer. This rearrangement joins TRBV25-1 to TRBJ2-7; 7 bases map to TRBD1. The CDR3 protein is CASIKTGDWEQYF. CDR3 DNA sequence: TGTGCCAGCATAAAAACAGGGGATTGGGAGCAGTACTTC.